This T cell receptor beta chain derives from a study of T cell responses to AZD1222 COVID-19 vaccine. Study-wide points: Spike-specific TCR depth and breadth grew after two AZD1222 doses. Sampling that yielded the repertoires occurred only after the peak T cell response. White British ancestry dominated among donors, who included more females, and clonal diversity was possibly underestimated.

In regard to this clone: Its antigen is as yet unknown.

CDR3 size: 15 residues. The germline gives CDR1 MNHEY, CDR2 SVGAGI. With 6 bases removed from V and 0 bases from J, the gap between germline ends came to 12 bases. Method: immunoSEQ multiplex PCR; TCRdb's copy keeps in-frame clones and lacks some. Of roughly 160,000 clones in the sample, 70% to 90% are singletons; the top ten hold around 0.99%. The clonotype comes from an adult who received the AZD1222 COVID-19 vaccine. The sample here was peripheral blood, taken 28 days after the second AZD1222 dose. This chain links TRBV6-5 with TRBJ1-3; a possible D gene is TRBD1 (6 bases). This CDR3 reads CASRLDRSSGNTIYF. Written as DNA, the CDR3 is TGTGCCAGCAGGCTTGACAGGAGCTCTGGAAACACCATATATTTT.